A selection of T cell receptor beta chains follows, all from one sample in a study of blood T cell repertoires in COVID-19. Only in-frame clones appear in the TCRdb table, and some are missing; sequencing was by immunoSEQ multiplex PCR. Among 330,000 or so clones listed, over 80% were seen once. Sequencing input: peripheral blood. These receptors were obtained from a man aged 25-45 years with COVID-19, enrolled during active disease. Each CDR3 is given with its conserved first and last residue. D genes are given only for firm matches. Some rows mark clone size as missing; the rest say once, few, many or name a class of expanded clone.

clone_size,d_call,v_call,j_call,cdr3_aa,cdr3_nt
-,TRBD2,TRBV4-2,TRBJ2-5,CASSQDFGGGVETQYF,TGTGCCAGCAGCCAAGATTTTGGCGGGGGGGTAGAGACCCAGTACTTC
once,-,TRBV19,TRBJ1-5,CASSIPPRGSQPQHF,TGTGCCAGTAGTATCCCGCCTCGGGGGAGCCAGCCCCAGCATTTT
-,-,TRBV6-2/TRBV6-3,TRBJ2-3,CASSYLESDTQYF,TGTGCCAGCAGTTATTTGGAGTCGGATACGCAGTATTTT
once,-,TRBV10-3,TRBJ1-1,CAISEGQQSTEAFF,TGTGCCATCAGTGAAGGACAGCAAAGCACTGAAGCTTTCTTT
-,TRBD1,TRBV27,TRBJ2-1,CASSLRQGVNNEQFF,TGTGCCAGCAGTTTGCGGCAGGGGGTGAACAATGAGCAGTTCTTC
many,-,TRBV11-2,TRBJ1-6,CASSPTSTGSNSPLHF,TGTGCCAGCAGCCCTACCTCGACAGGAAGTAATTCACCCCTCCACTTT
-,-,TRBV2,TRBJ1-3,CASNPTHSGNTIYF,TGTGCCAGCAATCCTACTCACTCTGGAAACACCATATATTTT
once,TRBD1,TRBV4-1,TRBJ1-2,CASSPVPGQGIYGYTF,TGCGCCAGCAGCCCCGTCCCAGGACAGGGGATCTATGGCTACACCTTC
-,-,TRBV5-1,TRBJ2-6,CASSLQGTRYSGANVLTF,TGCGCCAGCAGCTTACAGGGTACCCGGTATTCTGGGGCCAACGTCCTGACTTTC
-,-,TRBV28,TRBJ1-5,CASRSSTTALYSNQPQHF,TGTGCCAGCAGATCCTCCACGACAGCTCTTTATAGCAATCAGCCCCAGCATTTT
-,-,TRBV28,TRBJ1-4,CASAESRANEKLFF,TGTGCATCCGCGGAGAGCAGGGCCAATGAAAAACTGTTTTTT
-,TRBD1,TRBV5-1,TRBJ2-1,CASSFGQASYNEQFF,TGCGCCAGCAGCTTTGGACAGGCGTCCTACAATGAGCAGTTCTTC
once,-,TRBV7-3,TRBJ1-6,CASSREGTYNSPLHF,TGTGCCAGCAGCAGGGAGGGGACCTATAATTCACCCCTCCACTTT
-,-,TRBV18,TRBJ2-6,CASSPSEGSGANVLTF,TGTGCCAGCTCACCGTCCGAGGGCTCTGGGGCCAACGTCCTGACTTTC
-,TRBD1,TRBV13,TRBJ2-3,CASSLAVGTGGGLVGADTQYF,TGTGCCAGCAGCTTAGCGGTCGGGACAGGGGGAGGCTTGGTTGGCGCAGATACGCAGTATTTT
-,TRBD2,TRBV5-1,TRBJ2-5,CASSLVAGGEETQYF,TGCGCCAGCAGCTTGGTTGCGGGGGGAGAGGAGACCCAGTACTTC
-,-,TRBV6-2/TRBV6-3,TRBJ2-7,CASSSPHLAKAYEQYF,TGTGCCAGCAGTTCCCCCCACCTAGCCAAGGCGTACGAGCAGTACTTC
-,-,TRBV3-1/TRBV3-2,TRBJ2-1,CASSLSRGLDEQFF,TGTGCCAGCAGCCTATCGAGGGGGTTAGATGAGCAGTTCTTC
-,TRBD2,TRBV7-8,TRBJ2-2,CASSLSRLAATGELFF,TGTGCCAGCAGCTTATCCAGACTAGCGGCTACCGGGGAGCTGTTTTTT
-,-,TRBV27,TRBJ2-3,CASSLWGGGIQSTQYF,TGTGCCAGCAGTTTATGGGGAGGAGGTATACAGAGTACGCAGTATTTT
-,-,TRBV19,TRBJ2-6,CASTQTAAGANVLTF,TGTGCCAGTACCCAGACTGCGGCTGGGGCCAACGTCCTGACTTTC
-,-,TRBV10-3,TRBJ1-1,CAISESEGVTEAFF,TGTGCCATCAGTGAGTCGGAGGGAGTCACTGAAGCTTTCTTT
-,-,TRBV19,TRBJ1-2,CASSTTSPANYGYTF,TGTGCCAGTAGTACCACCTCTCCAGCTAACTATGGCTACACCTTC
-,-,TRBV9,TRBJ2-2,CASVGRYTGELFF,TGTGCCAGCGTGGGGCGGTACACCGGGGAGCTGTTTTTT
-,TRBD2,TRBV3-1/TRBV3-2,TRBJ2-2,CASSRGILAGVGTGELFF,TGTGCCAGCAGCCGGGGTATACTAGCGGGAGTGGGTACCGGGGAGCTGTTTTTT
-,TRBD2,TRBV7-3,TRBJ2-5,CASSLLAGGQETQYF,TGTGCCAGCAGCTTACTAGCGGGGGGGCAAGAGACCCAGTACTTC
-,-,TRBV6-5,TRBJ2-7,CASSYLHSSYEQYF,TGTGCCAGCAGTTACCTGCACAGCTCCTACGAGCAGTACTTC
-,TRBD1,TRBV20-1,TRBJ2-7,CSASPGQGRYEQYF,TGCAGTGCTAGTCCGGGACAGGGCCGCTACGAGCAGTACTTC
-,-,TRBV12-3/TRBV12-4,TRBJ1-4,CASSLEEKLFF,TGTGCCAGCAGTTTGGAGGAAAAACTGTTTTTT
-,TRBD1,TRBV15,TRBJ1-2,CATSRPGQGLGGYTF,TGTGCCACCAGCAGACCGGGACAGGGTTTAGGGGGCTACACCTTC
-,-,TRBV9,TRBJ2-1,CASSPRLNEQFF,TGTGCCAGCAGCCCCCGTCTAAATGAGCAGTTCTTC
-,-,TRBV6-5,TRBJ1-5,CASSRSRGQPQHF,TGTGCCAGCAGCCGCTCCAGGGGCCAGCCCCAGCATTTT
-,-,TRBV5-1,TRBJ2-5,CASSLAGGETQYF,TGCGCCAGCAGCTTGGCCGGGGGAGAGACCCAGTACTTC
-,TRBD2,TRBV15,TRBJ2-1,CATSRSGSHPYEQFF,TGTGCCACCAGCAGGAGCGGGAGCCACCCCTATGAGCAGTTCTTC
-,-,TRBV6-2/TRBV6-3,TRBJ2-1,CASSYLTSRAGNEQFF,TGTGCCAGCAGTTACCTTACTAGCCGGGCGGGAAATGAGCAGTTCTTC
-,-,TRBV9,TRBJ1-2,CASITGGYGYTF,TGTGCCAGCATCACGGGTGGGTATGGCTACACCTTC
once,-,TRBV3-1/TRBV3-2,TRBJ2-5,CASSQNIGTAQETQYF,TGTGCCAGCAGCCAAAATATTGGGACTGCTCAAGAGACCCAGTACTTC
-,-,TRBV6-2/TRBV6-3,TRBJ1-1,CASSYLGGVGTEAFF,TGTGCCAGCAGTTACCTAGGGGGAGTAGGCACTGAAGCTTTCTTT
-,-,TRBV6-2/TRBV6-3,TRBJ2-7,CASSYMRSYEQYF,TGTGCCAGCAGTTACATGAGATCCTACGAGCAGTACTTC
-,-,TRBV6-2/TRBV6-3,TRBJ1-1,CASSYGGAQNTEAFF,TGTGCCAGCAGTTATGGGGGCGCCCAGAACACTGAAGCTTTCTTT
-,-,TRBV5-1,TRBJ1-4,CASSTGGKNEKLFF,TGCGCCAGCAGCACCGGGGGGAAAAATGAAAAACTGTTTTTT
-,-,TRBV7-9,TRBJ1-4,CASSLERGHGEKLFF,TGTGCCAGCAGCTTAGAAAGAGGCCATGGGGAAAAACTGTTTTTT
-,-,TRBV6-5,TRBJ2-7,CASSSGTYDYEQYF,TGTGCCAGCAGCTCCGGGACTTACGACTACGAGCAGTACTTC
-,TRBD2,TRBV11-2,TRBJ2-5,CASSSLAGGAWKTQYF,TGTGCCAGCAGCTCCCTAGCGGGAGGGGCTTGGAAGACCCAGTACTTC
-,-,TRBV4-3,TRBJ2-1,CASSLISTPSYNEQFF,TGCGCCAGCAGCCTCATCTCTACCCCCTCCTACAATGAGCAGTTCTTC
-,TRBD2,TRBV7-3,TRBJ2-1,CASSLRPGGREGEQFF,TGTGCCAGCAGCTTGAGGCCTGGCGGGAGAGAGGGTGAGCAGTTCTTC
-,-,TRBV18,TRBJ2-3,CASSGARTDTQYF,TGTGCCAGCTCGGGGGCTCGGACAGATACGCAGTATTTT
once,TRBD1,TRBV2,TRBJ1-5,CASSVEGGSYQPQHF,TGTGCCAGCAGTGTTGAAGGGGGCTCATATCAGCCCCAGCATTTT
-,TRBD2,TRBV27,TRBJ2-3,CASSRRETDTQYF,TGTGCCAGCAGTCGGCGGGAGACAGATACGCAGTATTTT